The 19 T cell receptor beta chains in this list originate from one sample, sequenced in a study of identical twins. MiXCR, run by TCRdb on the 5' RACE reads, gives a single entry per CDR3 protein. The table has 700,000 or so distinct CDR3 sequences, approximately 21% seen once. These data also featured in a second study, about T cells expressing NK-cell markers.

The sequencing sample was made of PBMCs. Source of these receptors: a woman younger than 30 in good health.

The chain joins TRBV20-1 to TRBJ2-7, with D tentatively TRBD1 or TRBD2 (5 bases each). Trimming took off 4 bases at V and 3 bases at J, with 13 bases between the two ends. The CDR3 totals 13 residues. Germline assignment: CDR1 DFQATT and CDR2 SNEGSKA (reference sequence). CDR3 sequence: CSAKPSGHYEQYF. The CDR3 nucleotides are TGCAGTGCTAAACCGAGCGGACACTACGAGCAGTACTTC.

The chain is built from TRBV7-2 and TRBJ2-7; tentatively, D is TRBD2 (5 bases). V was pared by 5 bases and J by 6 bases, with 17 bases between. The CDR3 consists of 14 residues. Looked up from germline, CDR1 is SGHTA and CDR2 is FQGNSA. The CDR3 loop is CASSTPREPGEQYF. Written as DNA, the CDR3 is TGTGCCAGCAGCACCCCGAGGGAACCGGGCGAGCAGTACTTC.

This clonotype has only a few counts. The rearrangement links TRBV20-1 to TRBJ2-1, with 10 positions matching TRBD2. V lost 2 bases and J lost 7; bases outside the gene matches: 11. CDR1 and CDR2 from the germline V gene are DFQATT and SNEGSKA (reference sequence). The CDR3 totals 16 residues. The CDR3 sequence is CSARQPGLAFKNEQFF. In nucleotides, the CDR3 is TGCAGTGCTAGACAGCCGGGACTAGCGTTTAAGAATGAGCAGTTCTTC.

This rearrangement joins TRBV20-1 to TRBJ2-4; D remains unclear. The length of the CDR3 is 12 residues. Germline assignment: CDR1 DFQATT and CDR2 SNEGSKA (reference sequence). V was trimmed by 0 bases and J by 6 bases, leaving 6 bases between them. This CDR3 reads CSARDLGNIQYF. CDR3 DNA sequence: TGCAGTGCTAGAGATTTGGGAAACATTCAGTACTTC.

The chain recombines TRBV29-1 with TRBJ2-7; maybe TRBD2 (6 bases). The length of the CDR3 is 14 residues. V gave up 5 bases and J gave up 7 bases, with 21 bases separating them. The germline CDR1 and CDR2 sequences are SQVTM and ANQGSEA. The CDR3 sequence is CSVLGSTSAGEQYF. For the CDR3, the DNA is TGCAGCGTTCTCGGGAGTACCTCGGCGGGGGAGCAGTACTTC.

V is TRBV21-1 and J is TRBJ2-7; TRBD1 is the table's D call, not checked against the DNA. TRBV21-1 is labeled a pseudogene. The CDR3 totals 16 residues. The CDR3 here is CASSNTGGLNSYEQYF. The CDR3 bases are TGTGCCAGCAGCAATACAGGGGGCCTCAATTCCTACGAGCAGTACTTC.

The chain links TRBV12-3 or TRBV12-4 to TRBJ1-3; a weak D match, TRBD1 (5 bases). Between the trimmed V and J ends, which lost 7 bases and 4 bases, there was a span of 26 bases. The CDR3 loop spans 18 amino acids. The chain's CDR3 is CASILGWQGKFSGNTIYF. CDR3 DNA: TGTGCCAGCATCCTGGGGTGGCAGGGAAAATTCTCCGGAAACACCATATATTTT.

V gene TRBV24-1 combines with J gene TRBJ2-3; no clear D gene. Germline CDR1 and CDR2: KGHDR and SFDVKD. CDR3 length: 13 residues. Trimming removed 2 bases from V and 4 bases from J, with 6 bases in between. The CDR3 DNA is TGTGCCACCAGTGATTCCCTGGCAGATACGCAGTATTTT. Translation gives CATSDSLADTQYF.

This CDR3 reads CASRTGSDTQYF. CDR3 nucleotide sequence: TGTGCCAGCAGGACAGGGTCAGATACGCAGTATTTT. The rearrangement links TRBV12-3 or TRBV12-4 to TRBJ2-3; 7 bases match TRBD1. V lost 6 bases, J lost 4 bases, and 1 base stayed unmatched. The CDR3 is 12 residues long.

The rearrangement uses TRBV7-9 and TRBJ2-7; maybe TRBD2 (6 bases). The CDR3 spans 17 residues. Germline loops: CDR1 SEHNR, CDR2 FQNEAQ (reference sequence). V dropped 1 base and J dropped 3 bases, with 19 bases sitting between them. As DNA, the CDR3 is TGTGCCAGCAGCTTAGAAGGGCAGCGGGCGGTGGGCTACGAGCAGTACTTC. It specifies CASSLEGQRAVGYEQYF. Variable domain in full (rest from reference TRBV7-9 and TRBJ2-7): DTGVSQNPRHKITKRGQNVTFRCDPISEHNRLYWYRQTLGQGPEFLTYFQNEAQLEKSRLLSDRFSAERPKGSFSTLEIQRTEQGDSAMYLCASSLEGQRAVGYEQYFGPGTRLTVT.

The J gene is TRBJ2-7, the V gene TRBV29-1, with D maybe TRBD1 (5 bases). CDR1 and CDR2 from the germline V gene are SQVTM and ANQGSEA. The CDR3 sequence is 12 residues long. The ends were cut back, 7 bases at V and 3 bases at J, with 13 bases in the middle. CDR3 protein: CSAYLDSYEQYF. Written as DNA, the CDR3 is TGCAGCGCATACCTCGACAGCTACGAGCAGTACTTC.

The chain combines TRBV20-1 with TRBJ2-1; TRBD2 matches at 8 bases. Germline V lookup: CDR1 DFQATT, CDR2 SNEGSKA (reference sequence). This CDR3 region has 16 residues. CDR3 in DNA: TGCAGCGCCCGGGGCCAGGCGGGAGGATCCTACAATGAGCAGTTCTTC. Amino acids: CSARGQAGGSYNEQFF.

The rearrangement joins TRBV7-2 to TRBJ2-7; D might be TRBD2 (6 bases). V lost 6 bases and J lost 5, with 14 bases in between. The CDR3 spans 13 residues. Germline CDR1 is SGHTA and CDR2 is FQGNSA. CDR3 region: CASRTSWGDEQYF. CDR3 DNA sequence: TGTGCCAGCAGAACGTCCTGGGGGGACGAGCAGTACTTC.

This clonotype occurred a few times. This chain links TRBV6-1 with TRBJ2-2; unclear D gene. Germline V gives CDR1 MNHNS, CDR2 SASEGT. V lost 8 bases and J 0 bases, leaving 10 bases between the germline ends. This CDR3 is 14 amino acids long. In nucleotides, the CDR3 is TGTGCCAGCGGAGACAACGCGAACACCGGGGAGCTGTTTTTT. Amino acid sequence: CASGDNANTGELFF.

The chain has TRBV7-8 and TRBJ2-1; TRBD2 matches 8 bases. The V gene end was trimmed by 1 base and the J gene end by 0 bases; junction bases not matched to a gene: 8. This CDR3 has 18 amino acids. The germline gives CDR1 SGHVS, CDR2 FQNEAQ. CDR3 sequence (DNA): TGTGCCAGCAGCTTAGTCCTAGCGGGTGATAGCTCCTACAATGAGCAGTTCTTC. Translating it yields CASSLVLAGDSSYNEQFF.

This clonotype was detected a few times. V and J are TRBV5-5 and TRBJ2-3, with 7 nucleotides matching TRBD2. This CDR3 is 13 amino acids long. CDR1 and CDR2 from the germline V gene are SGHKS and YYEKEE (reference sequence). The trim removed 4 bases at V and 7 bases at J, leaving 6 bases unmatched. CDR3 bases: TGTGCCAGCAGCGCGGCTAGCGGAAATACGCAGTATTTT. It translates to CASSAASGNTQYF.

The J gene is TRBJ2-7, the V gene TRBV7-9; either TRBD1 or TRBD2 may supply D (5 bases each). This CDR3 has 15 amino acids. Germline values: CDR1 SEHNR, CDR2 FQNEAQ (reference sequence). The ends were cut back, 1 base at V and 0 bases at J, with 10 bases in the middle. Written as DNA, the CDR3 is TGTGCCAGCAGCTTAGTAGGGGACGCCTCCTACGAGCAGTACTTC. Translation gives CASSLVGDASYEQYF.

The genes are TRBV2 and TRBJ2-3; TRBD2 matches 10 bases. The germline V gene has CDR1 SNHLY and CDR2 FYNNEI. This CDR3 has 14 amino acids. V trimming: 5 bases; J trimming: 6 bases; junction bases outside the gene matches: 5. The DNA for the CDR3 is TGTGCCAGCAGTTTACTAGCGGGACCGGATACGCAGTATTTT. It yields the protein CASSLLAGPDTQYF. Complete variable domain (other parts from reference TRBV2 and TRBJ2-3): EPEVTQTPSHQVTQMGQEVILRCVPISNHLYFYWYRQILGQKVEFLVSFYNNEISEKSEIFDDQFSVERPDGSNFTLKIRSTKLEDSAMYFCASSLLAGPDTQYFGPGTRLTVL.

This clonotype was seen at least ten times. The rearrangement links TRBV20-1 to TRBJ1-1, with D possibly matching TRBD1 (5 bases). The CDR3 length is 12 residues. Germline-derived CDR1 and CDR2 are DFQATT and SNEGSKA (reference sequence). Deletions cut 6 bases from V and 11 bases from J, with 19 bases between. For the CDR3, the DNA is TGCAGTGCAAATGATCAGGGAAAGGTGGCTTTCTTT. Its translation is CSANDQGKVAFF.